The 10 T cell receptor beta chains reported below all come from one sample, sequenced in a study of T cells in Graves' hyperthyroidism and ophthalmopathy. RNA transcripts yielded amplified TCR beta CDR3 regions. TCR CDR3 underwent first-round RT-PCR with the HTBI primer set. TCRdb re-called the multiplex PCR reads with MiXCR, one entry per CDR3 protein. The sample lists 700,000 or so distinct CDR3 sequences; about 17% were seen once. The sample consisted of blood. The receptors shown here come from a man between 18 and 29 years old with Graves' hyperthyroidism.

This clonotype has a handful of counts. This chain joins TRBV10-3 and TRBJ1-5; TRBD1 agrees at 9 bases. The CDR3 is 14 amino acids. Germline V gene sequence: CDR1 ENHRY, CDR2 SYGVKD. Trimming took 2 bases from V and 7 from J; bases not matched to a gene: 3. The CDR3, as DNA: TGTGCCATCAGTGAGGACAGGGGGGGACAGCCCCAGCATTTT. Its translation: CAISEDRGGQPQHF.

There are many counts of this clonotype. The chain uses TRBV7-9 and TRBJ2-5, with TRBD2 matching over 9 bases. Germline CDR1 reads SEHNR; CDR2 reads FQNEAQ (reference sequence). Trimming at V came to 3 bases and at J to 4 bases, leaving 18 bases not matched to a gene. The CDR3 is 19 residues long. The DNA for the CDR3 is TGTGCCAGCAGCTTTTCCCTAGTCCCGCGGACTAGCGATCTAGAGACCCAGTACTTC. Protein sequence: CASSFSLVPRTSDLETQYF.

This clonotype was seen only once. The chain employs TRBV28 and TRBJ2-5; 9 bases agree with TRBD1. The germline V gene encodes CDR1 MDHEN and CDR2 SYDVKM. This CDR3 spans 15 amino acids. V lost 2 bases, J lost 7 bases, and 8 bases stayed unmatched. The CDR3 loop is CASSLVPGTGPTQYF. Written as DNA, the CDR3 is TGTGCCAGCAGTTTAGTGCCCGGGACAGGGCCGACCCAGTACTTC.

This clonotype showed up just a few times. The chain has TRBV6-1 and TRBJ1-5, with 9 bases lining up with TRBD1. This CDR3 spans 15 amino acids. V dropped 4 bases and J dropped 7; count of bases not matched to a gene: 8. From germline, CDR1 is MNHNS and CDR2 SASEGT. This chain's CDR3 is CASSGPGQGGQPQHF. The CDR3 DNA is TGTGCCAGCAGTGGCCCGGGACAGGGAGGGCAGCCCCAGCATTTT.

The CDR3, as DNA: TGTGCCAGTAGTCCCGGCTCGGGTAGCGGGAGGAGATACAATGAGCAGTTCTTC. Its translation is CASSPGSGSGRRYNEQFF. The chain employs TRBV19 and TRBJ2-1; 10 bases line up with TRBD2. The CDR3 is made up of 18 amino acids. Looked up from germline, CDR1 is LNHDA and CDR2 is SQIVND (reference sequence). The ends lost 5 bases at V and 4 bases at J; junction bases unmatched: 14.

This clonotype was seen only a few times. This chain joins TRBV6-1 and TRBJ1-1; weak D call: TRBD1 (6 bases). In germline, CDR1 is MNHNS, CDR2 SASEGT. Trimming stripped 6 bases from V and 1 base from J, with 12 bases between. There are 14 residues in the CDR3. CDR3 sequence (DNA): TGTGCCAGCAGGCGGGGGGCCCCGAACACTGAAGCTTTCTTT. Translated: CASRRGAPNTEAFF.

Ten or more counts support this clonotype. V and J are TRBV7-9 and TRBJ2-7, with 8 bases that match TRBD1. Germline lookup yields CDR1 SEHNR and CDR2 FQNEAQ (reference sequence). V shed 5 bases, J shed 5 bases, and the junction held 8 bases outside the gene matches. The CDR3 covers 14 residues. The CDR3 region is CASSRTGRAHEQYF. Here the CDR3 DNA reads TGTGCCAGCAGCCGGACAGGGAGAGCCCACGAGCAGTACTTC.

This rearrangement joins TRBV27 to TRBJ1-2, with a weak D call TRBD1 (5 bases). Germline-derived CDR1 and CDR2 are MNHEY and SMNVEV (reference sequence). There are 15 residues in the CDR3. V lost 11 bases, J lost 1 base, and 20 bases lay in between. The DNA for the CDR3 is TGTGCCTCTCCCCCGGACCAGGGTCATAACTATGGCTACACCTTC. This sequence encodes CASPPDQGHNYGYTF.

This clonotype occurred a few times. V is TRBV25-1 and J is TRBJ1-2; a possible D gene is TRBD1 (6 bases). The CDR3 consists of 14 residues. Trimming took off 4 bases at V and 7 bases at J, with 16 bases between the two ends. Germline values: CDR1 MGHDK, CDR2 SYGVNS. The CDR3 DNA reads TGTGCCAGCAGTGCCACCACAGGGTCGCTTGGCTACACCTTC. As protein: CASSATTGSLGYTF.

The table lists this clonotype with many counts. The genes are TRBV28 and TRBJ2-2, with D possibly being TRBD1 (6 bases). Germline V lookup: CDR1 MDHEN, CDR2 SYDVKM. The CDR3 is made up of 13 amino acids. V lost 7 bases, J lost 5 bases, and 11 bases lay in between. The DNA of the CDR3 is TGTGCCAGCATCTATACAGGGACCGGGGAGCTGTTTTTT. It translates to CASIYTGTGELFF. Filled out from reference TRBV28 and TRBJ2-2, the complete variable domain reads DVKVTQSSRYLVKRTGEKVFLECVQDMDHENMFWYRQDPGLGLRLIYFSYDVKMKEKGDIPEGYSVSREKKERFSLILESASTNQTSMYLCASIYTGTGELFFGEGSRLTVL.